These 27 T cell receptor beta chains came from one sample sequenced in a study of T-cell memory formation after mild COVID-19. TCRdb reprocessed the 5' RACE reads via MiXCR and lists one record per CDR3 protein. The data show 410,000 or so distinct CDR3 sequences, about a quarter seen once. Sequences were obtained from PBMCs or a T cell subset sorted from them (not recorded which). The receptor set was obtained from an adult woman who had mild COVID-19 (a few samples of this study predate the infection). Cell type and time point are not known.

In its sample, this clonotype was seen a few times. V is TRBV5-5 and J is TRBJ2-1, with TRBD2 matching over 11 bases. The V gene end was trimmed by 4 bases and the J gene end by 3 bases; junction bases not matched to a gene: 9. The germline V gene has CDR1 SGHKS and CDR2 YYEKEE (reference sequence). The CDR3 has 17 residues. CDR3: CASSLGLGTSGYNEQFF. The CDR3 bases are TGTGCCAGCAGCCTGGGCCTTGGGACTAGCGGCTACAATGAGCAGTTCTTC.

This clonotype was counted a single time. The gene calls are TRBV4-1 and TRBJ2-5; the match to TRBD2 covers 9 bases. From germline, CDR1 is MGHRA and CDR2 YSYEKL. The CDR3 runs to 13 residues. V shed 8 bases and J 4 bases; nucleotides not matched to a gene: 5. The CDR3 nucleotides are TGCGCCAGCCAAGCGGGGGGAGGAGAGACCCAGTACTTC. This codes for CASQAGGGETQYF.

The genes are TRBV6-1 and TRBJ2-7, with D unresolved. The CDR3 sequence is 12 residues long. Trimming cost V 8 bases and J 0 bases, with 8 bases left between them. Germline V gene lookup returns CDR1 MNHNS and CDR2 SASEGT. This CDR3 reads CASLFSSYEQYF. As DNA, the CDR3 is TGTGCCAGCCTATTCAGCTCCTACGAGCAGTACTTC.

The genes are TRBV7-2 and TRBJ1-1; D gene uncertain. This CDR3 region has 15 residues. V shed 2 bases and J shed 1 base, with 11 bases lying between them. Germline V CDR1 and CDR2: SGHTA, FQGNSA. CDR3 sequence: CASSLPVGGNTEAFF. The CDR3 DNA sequence: TGTGCCAGCAGCTTACCGGTTGGCGGGAACACTGAAGCTTTCTTT.

CDR3 DNA sequence: TGTGCCAGTAGTATCTGGGGGGGGACACCCGTTAGGTATCAGCCCCAGCATTTT. Translation gives CASSIWGGTPVRYQPQHF. V and J are TRBV19 and TRBJ1-5, with a possible D match to TRBD1 (6 bases). The CDR3 spans 18 residues. Between the trimmed V and J ends, which lost 3 bases and 5 bases, there was a span of 23 bases. Germline CDR1 is LNHDA and CDR2 is SQIVND (reference sequence).

The chain couples TRBV20-1 to TRBJ1-1, with TRBD1 matching 10 bases. Germline CDR1 reads DFQATT; CDR2 reads SNEGSKA (reference sequence). The CDR3 has 15 residues. V lost 3 bases and J lost 1; bases outside the gene matches: 5. The CDR3 sequence: CSARDRGVWNTEAFF. The CDR3 coding sequence is TGCAGTGCTAGGGACAGGGGGGTCTGGAACACTGAAGCTTTCTTT.

J is TRBJ2-5 and V is TRBV7-2, with TRBD1 as a possible D gene (5 bases). Germline V CDR1 and CDR2: SGHTA, FQGNSA. Trimming removed 4 bases from V and 5 bases from J, with 11 bases in between. The CDR3 runs 13 residues. The CDR3 DNA reads as TGTGCCAGCAGCTCACAGGAGTTTGAGACCCAGTACTTC. Translated: CASSSQEFETQYF.

The CDR3 region is CASRGGGVYNEQFF. The CDR3 region has the DNA TGTGCCAGCCGCGGCGGGGGGGTGTACAATGAGCAGTTCTTC. The rearrangement links TRBV6-5 to TRBJ2-1; 9 nucleotides line up with TRBD2. The CDR3 loop spans 14 amino acids. From germline, CDR1 is MNHEY and CDR2 SVGAGI. V lost 8 bases and J lost 4; bases outside the gene matches: 6.

This clonotype was counted only a few times. J is TRBJ1-1 and V is TRBV7-8; D unclear. This CDR3 has 15 amino acids. The germline V gene encodes CDR1 SGHVS and CDR2 FQNEAQ. The germline V and J ends were trimmed by 1 base and 2 bases, with 11 bases remaining between them. CDR3 coding DNA: TGTGCCAGCAGCTTAGATCGGGTTTTCAACACTGAAGCTTTCTTT. Translating gives CASSLDRVFNTEAFF.

The table lists this clonotype with a count of one. The chain recombines TRBV12-3 or TRBV12-4 with TRBJ1-1; TRBD1 aligns across 9 bases. V was clipped by 3 bases and J by 4 bases; unmatched bases: 6. The CDR3 is made up of 15 amino acids. CDR3 sequence reads: CASSLGQGGSTEAFF. The CDR3 DNA follows: TGTGCCAGCAGTTTGGGACAGGGAGGAAGCACTGAAGCTTTCTTT.

Only a few counts were recorded for this clonotype. The chain has TRBV13 and TRBJ2-3, with 11 nucleotides matching TRBD2. J gave up 3 bases and V 0 bases, and 2 bases lay outside the gene matches. In germline, CDR1 is PRHDT, CDR2 FYEKMQ (reference sequence). The CDR3 is 16 amino acids. The CDR3 region is CASSLGTSGETDTQYF. The DNA for the CDR3 is TGTGCCAGCAGCTTAGGGACTAGCGGGGAGACAGATACGCAGTATTTT.

This clonotype was detected only a few times. The chain carries TRBV3-1 and TRBJ1-2, with D unresolved. Germline V gene data show CDR1 as LGHDT and CDR2 as YNNKEL (reference sequence). This CDR3 comprises 16 residues. Trimming cost V 4 bases and J 4 bases, with 19 bases left between them. The CDR3 reads CASSPIGADTLYGYTF. In DNA, the CDR3 is TGTGCCAGCAGCCCCATCGGAGCCGACACCCTCTATGGCTACACCTTC.

This clonotype was seen a few times. The genes are TRBV4-2 and TRBJ1-2, with TRBD1 matching 7 bases. With V trimmed by 0 bases and J by 1 base, 17 bases remained unmatched. Germline V lookup: CDR1 LGHNA, CDR2 YNFKEQ. This CDR3 has 20 residues. CDR3 coding DNA: TGTGCCAGCAGCCAAGAAGTTACCTCCGGGCCAGGGGGAGTTAACTATGGCTACACCTTC. Amino acids: CASSQEVTSGPGGVNYGYTF.

This rearrangement joins TRBV7-6 to TRBJ2-1, with D unclear. There are 14 residues in the CDR3. Germline loops: CDR1 SGHVS, CDR2 FNYEAQ. Trimming removed 5 bases from V and 14 bases from J, with 22 bases in between. CDR3 loop: CASSPEDLEPPEFF. CDR3 in DNA: TGTGCCAGCAGCCCCGAGGATCTAGAACCCCCGGAGTTCTTC.

The genes are TRBV12-3 or TRBV12-4 and TRBJ2-1; no clear D. There are 15 residues in the CDR3. Trimming left V 4 bases short and J 0 bases short, with 10 bases between. For the CDR3, the DNA is TGTGCCAGCAGTTCCTTAGGGAACTCCTACAATGAGCAGTTCTTC. It specifies CASSSLGNSYNEQFF.

The chain employs TRBV11-2 and TRBJ2-1; perhaps D is TRBD1 or TRBD2 (5 bases each). V lost 3 bases, J lost 3 bases, and 12 bases lay in between. CDR1 is SGHAT, CDR2 FQNNGV, per germline. The length of the CDR3 is 15 residues. This CDR3 reads CASSFETGHYNEQFF. The CDR3 DNA is TGTGCCAGCAGCTTTGAGACGGGGCACTACAATGAGCAGTTCTTC.

This chain joins TRBV5-1 and TRBJ2-4, with TRBD1 as a possible D gene (6 bases). The V end lost 5 bases, the J end lost 9 bases, and 18 bases lay between the germline ends. Germline lookup yields CDR1 SGHRS and CDR2 YFSETQ. The CDR3 spans 14 residues. CDR3 loop: CASSTQGRGSIQYF. CDR3 bases: TGCGCCAGCAGTACCCAGGGCAGGGGAAGCATTCAGTACTTC. Drawing the rest from reference TRBV5-1 and TRBJ2-4, the complete variable domain is KAGVTQTPRYLIKTRGQQVTLSCSPISGHRSVSWYQQTPGQGLQFLFEYFSETQRNKGNFPGRFSGRQFSNSRSEMNVSTLELGDSALYLCASSTQGRGSIQYFGAGTRLSVL.

The rearrangement links TRBV20-1 to TRBJ2-5; D perhaps matches TRBD2 (7 bases). V lost 5 bases, J lost 3 bases, and 22 bases lay in between. The CDR3 runs 16 residues. Germline CDR1 reads DFQATT; CDR2 reads SNEGSKA (reference sequence). The CDR3 loop reads CSASRGALTTKETQYF. The CDR3 nucleotides read TGCAGTGCTTCCCGGGGGGCTCTGACCACCAAAGAGACCCAGTACTTC.

The genes are TRBV5-1 and TRBJ1-1; D perhaps matches TRBD1 (6 bases). Germline CDR1 SGHRS, CDR2 YFSETQ. This CDR3 has 13 amino acids. V was pared by 5 bases and J by 4 bases, with 12 bases between. CDR3 in amino acids: CASRLIGGTEAFF. CDR3 coding DNA: TGCGCCAGCAGACTTATAGGGGGCACTGAAGCTTTCTTT.

This CDR3 is CATSDYGLAGGNTGELFF. In nucleotides, the CDR3 is TGTGCCACCAGTGACTACGGACTAGCGGGAGGTAACACCGGGGAGCTGTTTTTT. The rearrangement uses TRBV24-1 and TRBJ2-2, with 14 bases matching TRBD2. Trimming removed 4 bases from V and 2 bases from J; junction bases left unmatched: 5. Per the germline V gene, CDR1 is KGHDR and CDR2 is SFDVKD. The CDR3 is 18 residues long.

The chain carries TRBV20-1 and TRBJ1-2; 9 nucleotides line up with TRBD1. The CDR3 loop spans 18 amino acids. V dropped 5 bases and J dropped 5; count of bases not matched to a gene: 21. The germline V gene has CDR1 DFQATT and CDR2 SNEGSKA (reference sequence). CDR3 nucleotide sequence: TGCAGTGCTTCTCTAACCGGGACAGGGTCGCTCGGGGGGTATGGCTACACCTTC. Translating gives CSASLTGTGSLGGYGYTF.

The chain links TRBV7-9 to TRBJ2-1; 9 nucleotides agree with TRBD2. Germline V gene data show CDR1 as SEHNR and CDR2 as FQNEAQ (reference sequence). CDR3 length: 14 residues. After removal of 5 bases from V and 4 bases from J, the junction contained 3 bases not matched to a gene. The CDR3 sequence is CASSNSGSYNEQFF. CDR3 nucleotide sequence: TGTGCCAGCAGCAATAGCGGGAGTTACAATGAGCAGTTCTTC.

The rearrangement uses TRBV7-6 and TRBJ2-3; D is unclear. V lost 7 bases and J 1 base, leaving 12 bases between the germline ends. Germline V gene sequence: CDR1 SGHVS, CDR2 FNYEAQ. There are 14 residues in the CDR3. The CDR3 DNA follows: TGTGCCAGCAACCAAGGCGGTGGCACAGATACGCAGTATTTT. Its protein is CASNQGGGTDTQYF.

The chain combines TRBV7-6 with TRBJ1-1; D perhaps matches TRBD1 (5 bases). The CDR3 runs 12 residues. V dropped 5 bases and J dropped 9 bases, with 13 bases sitting between them. The germline CDR1 and CDR2 sequences are SGHVS and FNYEAQ. The CDR3 DNA reads TGTGCCAGCAGCCTCCCGACAGCCCAAGCTTTCTTT. Translation: CASSLPTAQAFF.

V is TRBV2 and J is TRBJ2-1; D gene unclear. V was clipped by 1 base and J by 2 bases, with 12 bases between them. The CDR3 loop spans 16 amino acids. Germline CDR1 reads SNHLY; CDR2 reads FYNNEI. The CDR3 reads CASSEEQANTYNEQFF. The CDR3 nucleotides read TGTGCCAGCAGTGAAGAGCAGGCTAATACCTACAATGAGCAGTTCTTC. Looking up the rest from reference TRBV2 and TRBJ2-1 gives the full variable domain: EPEVTQTPSHQVTQMGQEVILRCVPISNHLYFYWYRQILGQKVEFLVSFYNNEISEKSEIFDDQFSVERPDGSNFTLKIRSTKLEDSAMYFCASSEEQANTYNEQFFGPGTRLTVL.

This clonotype was seen at least ten times. This rearrangement joins TRBV20-1 to TRBJ1-1, with D tentatively TRBD1 (5 bases). V lost 3 bases and J lost 6, with 8 bases in between. Germline CDR1 reads DFQATT; CDR2 reads SNEGSKA (reference sequence). This CDR3 spans 11 amino acids. The CDR3 reads CSASPRAEAFF. The CDR3 DNA sequence: TGCAGTGCTAGTCCCAGGGCTGAAGCTTTCTTT.

This clonotype occurred a few times. The V and J genes are TRBV27 and TRBJ2-1; no clear D. CDR1 and CDR2 from the germline V gene are MNHEY and SMNVEV (reference sequence). The V end was cut by 3 bases, the J end by 7 bases, with 7 bases between. The CDR3 is made up of 12 amino acids. Here the CDR3 reads CASSFQANEQFF. The CDR3 DNA reads TGTGCCAGCAGTTTCCAGGCGAATGAGCAGTTCTTC.